Included here is one TCR beta chain sequence, with context. Its matching antigen is unknown. This sample was taken from a study of cytomegalovirus exposure and HLA in healthy donors. Germline values: CDR1 SEHNR, CDR2 FQNEAQ (reference sequence). This CDR3 contains 14 residues. V dropped 2 bases and J dropped 3 bases, with 11 bases sitting between them. Study outcomes and limitations: Subsequent analysis found a tendency for first-cohort TCR clusters to co-occur within the 110 or so validation repertoires.

The table came from immunoSEQ multiplex PCR; TCRdb's copy has only in-frame clones and leaves some out. The sample holds roughly 100,000 clones, around 87% seen once. Sequenced input: PBMCs. The TCR comes from a woman under 30 in good health and CMV-seropositive. The V and J genes are TRBV7-9 and TRBJ2-7, with D unclear. CDR3 region: CASSLTQTSYEQYF. In DNA, the CDR3 is TGTGCCAGCAGCTTAACACAGACCAGCTACGAGCAGTACTTC.